The 8 T cell receptor beta chains in this list originate from one sample, sequenced in a study of blood T cell repertoires in COVID-19. The protocol was immunoSEQ multiplex PCR, while the TCRdb copy is restricted to in-frame clones and leaves out a portion. The sample carries about 250,000 clones, about 83% recorded once. Sequencing used peripheral blood. All receptors derive from a man between 45 and 60 years old with acute or convalescent COVID-19.

This clone was seen a few times. CDR3 sequence: CASSHYSGGTYNEQFF. The CDR3 DNA sequence: TGTGCCAGCAGTCACTATAGCGGGGGTACCTACAATGAGCAGTTCTTC. The chain links TRBV2 to TRBJ2-1; TRBD2 agrees at 9 bases. The germline V gene encodes CDR1 SNHLY and CDR2 FYNNEI. The V segment lost 5 bases and the J segment 2 bases; nucleotides outside the gene matches: 7. The CDR3 sequence is 16 residues long.

The chain carries TRBV4-1 and TRBJ1-2; no clear D. Trimming left V 1 base short and J 0 bases short, with 12 bases between. CDR1 and CDR2 from the germline V gene are MGHRA and YSYEKL. The CDR3 is 16 residues long. CDR3 sequence (DNA): TGCGCCAGCAGCCAAGTAACGGCGGGTACTAACTATGGCTACACCTTC. Translated, it gives CASSQVTAGTNYGYTF.

This chain links TRBV18 with TRBJ2-1; a possible D gene is TRBD1 (5 bases). Trimming shortened V by 3 bases and J by 3 bases, and 15 bases separated the two germline ends. The CDR3 totals 16 residues. The germline gives CDR1 KGHSH, CDR2 LQKENI. The CDR3 region is CASSPKTQGNYNEQFF. CDR3 in DNA: TGTGCCAGCTCACCGAAGACCCAGGGCAACTACAATGAGCAGTTCTTC.

V and J are TRBV7-9 and TRBJ1-2; D unresolved. CDR1 and CDR2 from the germline V gene are SEHNR and FQNEAQ (reference sequence). V was shortened by 2 bases and J by 4 bases, with 8 bases between the two germline ends. The CDR3 consists of 13 residues. The CDR3 here is CASSLLEGYGYTF. CDR3 in DNA: TGTGCCAGCAGCTTATTAGAGGGCTATGGCTACACCTTC.

The chain recombines TRBV27 with TRBJ1-2, with TRBD1 matching over 8 bases. V shed 4 bases, J shed 6 bases, and the junction held 7 bases outside the gene matches. Germline assignment: CDR1 MNHEY and CDR2 SMNVEV (reference sequence). This CDR3 is built from 14 residues. The CDR3 DNA sequence: TGTGCCAGCAGTTCCCCCGGACAGGGTGATGGCTACACCTTC. Its protein is CASSSPGQGDGYTF.

This clone has a handful of counts. This chain links TRBV18 with TRBJ2-1; 9 bases line up with TRBD2. Germline V gene lookup returns CDR1 KGHSH and CDR2 LQKENI. Trimming at V came to 5 bases and at J to 7 bases, leaving 6 bases not matched to a gene. This CDR3 contains 14 residues. The CDR3, as DNA: TGTGCCAGCTCAGGAGTAGCGGGGGAGAATGAGCAGTTCTTC. It codes for CASSGVAGENEQFF.

This chain links TRBV28 with TRBJ2-5, with TRBD2 as a possible D gene (7 bases). From germline, CDR1 is MDHEN and CDR2 SYDVKM. Trimming stripped 5 bases from V and 5 bases from J, with 21 bases between. The CDR3 spans 16 residues. Written as DNA, the CDR3 is TGTGCCAGCAGTCCTCGGGGGGCAAGGTCCCTGGAGACCCAGTACTTC. Translating it yields CASSPRGARSLETQYF.

This chain joins TRBV11-3 and TRBJ2-2; D possibly corresponds to TRBD1 (5 bases). The CDR3 spans 16 residues. The V and J ends lost 5 bases and 7 bases respectively, with 20 bases between them. Per germline, CDR1 SGHNT and CDR2 YENEEA. The DNA of the CDR3 is TGTGCCAGCAGCCCCTGGGGCCAGGGTAGTGGCGGGGAGCTGTTTTTT. Amino acid sequence: CASSPWGQGSGGELFF.